This entry is about one T cell receptor (beta chain). Some clones are missing from TCRdb's copy, which holds only in-frame ones; the method was immunoSEQ multiplex PCR. The sample yields tens of thousands of clones, around 87% seen once. The sample belongs to a study of T cell responses to AZD1222 COVID-19 vaccine. V shed 5 bases, J shed 1 base, and the junction held 15 bases outside the gene matches. Germline CDR1 and CDR2: SEHNR and FQNEAQ (reference sequence). CDR3 length equals 19 residues. This TCR came from an adult in good health. The rearrangement links TRBV7-9 to TRBJ2-4; 9 nucleotides align to TRBD2. The input for sequencing was peripheral blood, taken on day 0 of AZD1222 vaccination. The CDR3 spells CASSPRVLAGGKAKNIQYF. In DNA, the CDR3 is TGTGCCAGCAGCCCGAGGGTACTAGCGGGCGGGAAGGCCAAAAACATTCAGTACTTC. Looking up the rest from reference TRBV7-9 and TRBJ2-4 gives the full variable domain: DTGVSQNPRHKITKRGQNVTFRCDPISEHNRLYWYRQTLGQGPEFLTYFQNEAQLEKSRLLSDRFSAERPKGSFSTLEIQRTEQGDSAMYLCASSPRVLAGGKAKNIQYFGAGTRLSVL.